This T cell receptor beta chain was observed in a study of blood T cell repertoires in COVID-19. Per the original data handling: Amplification with reference gene primers provided the estimates of nucleated cell counts. The table came from immunoSEQ multiplex PCR; TCRdb's copy has only in-frame clones and leaves some out. The DNA was the basis for D and trimming; V, J and clone size are from that table. The sample includes 100,000 or so clones, roughly 77% seen only once; the top ten take about an eighth. The sequenced sample was peripheral blood. This TCR came from a human donor in a cohort sampled during active COVID-19.

The CDR3 here is CASSPLPGQVYGYTF. Written as DNA, the CDR3 is TGTGCCAGCAGCCCCTTGCCGGGACAGGTCTATGGCTACACCTTC. The chain has TRBV7-2 and TRBJ1-2; 8 nucleotides line up with TRBD1. The ends lost 5 bases at V and 4 bases at J; junction bases unmatched: 9. Germline-derived CDR1 and CDR2 are SGHTA and FQGNSA. The CDR3 covers 15 residues.